This TCR beta chain was found in a study of regulatory T cells in long-lasting Graves disease (dated by TCRdb to 2020 to 2023). At the level of the whole study: To count as having persistent Graves' disease, a patient had to have received antithyroid drug treatment for over 5 years with TSH receptor autoantibodies remaining persistently positive. This study used TCR sequencing and RNA sequencing of peripheral blood to compare persistent Graves' disease patients against newly diagnosed Graves' disease patients. The study took place in China and was registered as a clinical trial. A total of some 35 samples underwent TCR sequencing: about 13 from persistent and 20 from newly diagnosed Graves' disease patients. In the clinical cohort, patients with persistent Graves' disease had used antithyroid drugs for an average of about 10.3 years. The investigation overall reported the following: Persistent Graves' disease patients showed lower TCR Shannon entropy and fewer highly expanded clones than newly diagnosed patients, suggesting clonal expansion. A larger number of public clonotypes was shared among persistent patients (fewer than 3,000) than among newly diagnosed patients (around 890). Sequencing and analysis were restricted to the TCR beta chain. As a limitation, the authors acknowledged that the small sample size may reduce accuracy. TRBV28, TRBJ1-2 and TRBJ2-5 were preferentially used in persistent disease, while TRBV20-1 and TRBJ2-1 were favored in newly diagnosed disease. Because the primary lesion, thyroid tissue, could not be accessed, the study looked at peripheral blood alone.

Per the publication, the time point label means: persistent/refractory GD, antithyroid drugs over 5 years with positive TRAb. RNA was extracted from PBMCs in TRIzol for both TCR sequencing and RNA sequencing. Graves' disease was diagnosed according to American Thyroid Association guidelines. Recruitment of patients was carried out at an endocrinology department in Xi'an, China. Each patient gave about 8.1 milliliters of peripheral blood, collected in an EDTA anticoagulant tube. PBMCs were isolated by Ficoll Paque Plus density gradient separation without further T cell sorting. An Agilent 2100 Bioanalyzer and agarose gel were used to assess RNA quality, and a NanoDrop 2000 was used to measure RNA concentration. The germline V gene yields MNHEY for CDR1 and SVGEGT for CDR2. The junction shows trimming of 2 bases on V and 6 bases on J, plus 16 bases between the germline ends. Reading from cysteine to phenylalanine, the CDR3 counts 15 amino acids. Solely the CDR3 DNA is kept, with 45 bases framed from the first base.

Library method: multiplex PCR. TCRdb names Illumina HiSeq 4000 as the instrument used. CDR3 regions were amplified by Arm-PCR with iRepertoire HTBI primers to construct TCR beta libraries. Gel purification was performed on PCR products prior to sequencing. As for the original processing: A total of 62 TRBV and 14 TRBJ segments were identified across samples and were used for gene usage analysis of CDR3 amino acid clonotypes. Filtered high-quality paired reads were merged into contigs using COPE and FqMerger. BLAST was used to align contigs to IMGT TRBV, TRBD and TRBJ reference genes, with CDR3 defined following IMGT. Any clonotype with a frequency above 0.1% was counted as a highly expanded clone. Repertoire diversity was measured by Shannon entropy, and V-J evenness by the Gini coefficient. A clonotype was considered public if more than one individual shared it. In-frame beta chains were kept once TCRdb had trimmed the public reads at Q25 with fastp and called clones with MiXCR. When rows share a CDR3 protein, they turn into one entry using the most common DNA and genes. These V and J calls originate from TCRdb's pipeline instead of the authors' own analysis. Here the sample has a few hundred thousand distinct CDR3 sequences; around 24% occur a single time. The ten largest clones take up roughly 30% of the sample.

This clonotype was observed a few times. Its specific antigen is unknown. Base quality data are lacking; no much larger clone is found one base away. The rearranged chain carries TRBV6-2 or TRBV6-3 and TRBJ1-1; tentative D gene TRBD1, with 5 bases matching. Sequenced material: peripheral blood mononuclear cells (PBMCs), taken when the disease was refractory, from a patient treated with antithyroid drugs. The clonotype comes from a female donor with Graves disease. The base sequence is TGTGCCAGCAGTTACCGCTTGAGACAGCTCTCTGAAGCTTTCTTT. The translation is CASSYRLRQLSEAFF.